These T cell receptor beta chains were read from a single sample in a study of T cells in Graves' hyperthyroidism and ophthalmopathy. TCRdb passed the multiplex PCR reads through MiXCR, listing each CDR3 protein once. This sample carries hundreds of thousands of distinct CDR3 sequences, roughly 15% of them seen once, and the ten largest clones take more than 8.5%. Input material: blood. The receptors stem from a woman aged 18-30 years with Graves' hyperthyroidism. Each CDR3 is given with its conserved first and last residue. A D gene is named only where the DNA matches it firmly. Rows give clone size only sometimes, using once, few, many, or a class for an expanded clone.

cdr3_nt: TGTGCCAGCAGTTTTTTAGGGGAGGCGAACACTGAAGCTTTCTTT
cdr3_aa: CASSFLGEANTEAFF
d_call: NA
clone_size: many
j_call: TRBJ1-1
v_call: TRBV28

cdr3_nt: TGCGCCAGCAGCGACGGATTAGGGAATGAGCAGTTCTTC
cdr3_aa: CASSDGLGNEQFF
d_call: NA
clone_size: few
j_call: TRBJ2-1
v_call: TRBV5-1

cdr3_nt: TGTGCCAGCAGCCCCGTCTATGGGGTCACAGATACGCAGTATTTT
cdr3_aa: CASSPVYGVTDTQYF
d_call: NA
clone_size: few
j_call: TRBJ2-3
v_call: TRBV7-6

cdr3_nt: TGCGCCAGCAGCCAAGTTAGGACTAGCGGGAGGGCAATGGGCAATGAGCAGTTCTTC
cdr3_aa: CASSQVRTSGRAMGNEQFF
d_call: TRBD2
clone_size: NA
j_call: TRBJ2-1
v_call: TRBV4-1

cdr3_nt: TGTGCCAGCAGCCTGACAGGGGCCCAGTCTAACTATGGCTACACCTTC
cdr3_aa: CASSLTGAQSNYGYTF
d_call: TRBD1
clone_size: NA
j_call: TRBJ1-2
v_call: TRBV5-4

cdr3_nt: TGTGCCAGCAGCGAGGACCAGATCTACGAGCAGTACTTC
cdr3_aa: CASSEDQIYEQYF
d_call: NA
clone_size: NA
j_call: TRBJ2-7
v_call: TRBV2

cdr3_nt: TGTGCCAGCAGTGACAGAGCCCTAAGGCCCCAGCATTTT
cdr3_aa: CASSDRALRPQHF
d_call: NA
clone_size: many
j_call: TRBJ1-5
v_call: TRBV2

cdr3_nt: TGTGCCAGCAGCCTTCCGGGGGGCCCCACAGATACGCAGTATTTT
cdr3_aa: CASSLPGGPTDTQYF
d_call: NA
clone_size: many
j_call: TRBJ2-3
v_call: TRBV3-1

cdr3_nt: TGCAGCGTCCAGGGCCAACTAGCCAAAAACATTCAGTACTTC
cdr3_aa: CSVQGQLAKNIQYF
d_call: NA
clone_size: few
j_call: TRBJ2-4
v_call: TRBV29-1

cdr3_nt: TGCAGTGCTAGAGACCCCGGAGTGGGACAGGGCTTCTACGAGCAGTACTTC
cdr3_aa: CSARDPGVGQGFYEQYF
d_call: TRBD1
clone_size: many
j_call: TRBJ2-7
v_call: TRBV20-1

cdr3_nt: TGTGCCAGCAGCCTAGGGTTGGGGGCGCGGGAGACCCAGTACTTC
cdr3_aa: CASSLGLGARETQYF
d_call: NA
clone_size: many
j_call: TRBJ2-5
v_call: TRBV28

cdr3_nt: TGCAGTGCTAGAGTCGGGGGCGCAACAGATACGCAGTATTTT
cdr3_aa: CSARVGGATDTQYF
d_call: NA
clone_size: many
j_call: TRBJ2-3
v_call: TRBV20-1

cdr3_nt: TGCAGCGTTGAACCGGGAGATACGCAGTATTTT
cdr3_aa: CSVEPGDTQYF
d_call: NA
clone_size: few
j_call: TRBJ2-3
v_call: TRBV29-1

cdr3_nt: TGTGCCTGGGCTGGACAGGGCTACGAGCAGTACTTC
cdr3_aa: CAWAGQGYEQYF
d_call: TRBD1
clone_size: many
j_call: TRBJ2-7
v_call: TRBV30

cdr3_nt: TGTGCCAGCAGTAAAAACTACGAGCAGTACTTC
cdr3_aa: CASSKNYEQYF
d_call: NA
clone_size: few
j_call: TRBJ2-7
v_call: TRBV14

cdr3_nt: TGTGCCAGCAGTTTAGAGGGTCTAGCCCGTTATGGGAATGAGCAGTTCTTC
cdr3_aa: CASSLEGLARYGNEQFF
d_call: NA
clone_size: many
j_call: TRBJ2-1
v_call: TRBV28

cdr3_nt: TGTGCCAGCAGTAAGACAGGGGAATATGGCTACACCTTC
cdr3_aa: CASSKTGEYGYTF
d_call: TRBD1
clone_size: many
j_call: TRBJ1-2
v_call: TRBV6-1

cdr3_nt: TGTGCCAGCAGTTACTCGACAGGGAGGAACACTGAAGCTTTCTTT
cdr3_aa: CASSYSTGRNTEAFF
d_call: TRBD1
clone_size: many
j_call: TRBJ1-1
v_call: TRBV6-2/TRBV6-3

cdr3_nt: TGCAGTGCGGGGGGACTAGCGGGAGACATCTCCTACAATGAGCAGTTCTTC
cdr3_aa: CSAGGLAGDISYNEQFF
d_call: TRBD2
clone_size: few
j_call: TRBJ2-1
v_call: TRBV20-1

cdr3_nt: TGTGCCAGCAGCTTGGTGCGGACCGTCGAGCAGTACTTC
cdr3_aa: CASSLVRTVEQYF
d_call: NA
clone_size: NA
j_call: TRBJ2-7
v_call: TRBV5-6

cdr3_nt: TGCAGCGTTGAAGCTTACACAGGGGCATCCGGCTACACCTTC
cdr3_aa: CSVEAYTGASGYTF
d_call: TRBD1
clone_size: few
j_call: TRBJ1-2
v_call: TRBV29-1

cdr3_nt: TGCAGCGGCGGACAGGCGGAGACCCAGTACTTC
cdr3_aa: CSGGQAETQYF
d_call: TRBD1
clone_size: NA
j_call: TRBJ2-5
v_call: TRBV29-1

cdr3_nt: TGCAGTGCCCGGACCTTAGCGGGAGAAATGTACGAGCAGTACTTC
cdr3_aa: CSARTLAGEMYEQYF
d_call: TRBD2
clone_size: few
j_call: TRBJ2-7
v_call: TRBV20-1

cdr3_nt: TGTGCCAGCAGTTACGGGCAGGAGCACAATGAGCAGTTCTTC
cdr3_aa: CASSYGQEHNEQFF
d_call: NA
clone_size: NA
j_call: TRBJ2-1
v_call: TRBV6-5

cdr3_nt: TGTGCCACCGGAATCACGCAAGAGACCCAGTACTTC
cdr3_aa: CATGITQETQYF
d_call: NA
clone_size: many
j_call: TRBJ2-5
v_call: TRBV28

cdr3_nt: TGTGCCATCAGGCCGGGACAGGGGGCCGGGGAAGGTGGCTACACCTTC
cdr3_aa: CAIRPGQGAGEGGYTF
d_call: TRBD1
clone_size: NA
j_call: TRBJ1-2
v_call: TRBV10-3

cdr3_nt: TGTGCCAGCAGCTTACGGGCTAGCGGATCCTACGAGCAGTACTTC
cdr3_aa: CASSLRASGSYEQYF
d_call: TRBD2
clone_size: few
j_call: TRBJ2-7
v_call: TRBV7-2

cdr3_nt: TGTGCCACCAGCAGAGATCGGATTAGCAATCAGCCCCAGCATTTT
cdr3_aa: CATSRDRISNQPQHF
d_call: NA
clone_size: few
j_call: TRBJ1-5
v_call: TRBV15

cdr3_nt: TGTGCCAGCAGTTACCGCCTGGTGGGCAATGAGCAGTTCTTC
cdr3_aa: CASSYRLVGNEQFF
d_call: NA
clone_size: few
j_call: TRBJ2-1
v_call: TRBV6-5

cdr3_nt: TGTGCCAGCAGTTCGAGGGACCTGAACACTGAAGCTTTCTTT
cdr3_aa: CASSSRDLNTEAFF
d_call: NA
clone_size: many
j_call: TRBJ1-1
v_call: TRBV28

cdr3_nt: TGTGCCACCAGTGATTTGCGGGGTCTAGGAGGGCACAATGAGCAGTTCTTC
cdr3_aa: CATSDLRGLGGHNEQFF
d_call: NA
clone_size: few
j_call: TRBJ2-1
v_call: TRBV24-1

cdr3_nt: TGCGCCAGCAGTGAGTCAGGGCAAGGCTACAATGAGCAGTTCTTC
cdr3_aa: CASSESGQGYNEQFF
d_call: NA
clone_size: many
j_call: TRBJ2-1
v_call: TRBV10-2

cdr3_nt: TGTGCCAGCAGAGGCCCTCCTGATTACAATGAGCAGTTCTTC
cdr3_aa: CASRGPPDYNEQFF
d_call: NA
clone_size: many
j_call: TRBJ2-1
v_call: TRBV7-3

cdr3_nt: TGCAGTGCAAGGAGTCCCAATCAGCCCCAGCATTTT
cdr3_aa: CSARSPNQPQHF
d_call: NA
clone_size: many
j_call: TRBJ1-5
v_call: TRBV20-1

cdr3_nt: TGTGCCAGCAGCTCAGAAGGAGAGGGCCGAGAGACCCAGTACTTC
cdr3_aa: CASSSEGEGRETQYF
d_call: NA
clone_size: few
j_call: TRBJ2-5
v_call: TRBV7-9

cdr3_nt: TGTGCCAGCAGCTTATTTGGCAGGGACACTGAAGCTTTCTTT
cdr3_aa: CASSLFGRDTEAFF
d_call: NA
clone_size: NA
j_call: TRBJ1-1
v_call: TRBV7-9

cdr3_nt: TGCAGTGCTTCCACTAGCGGGAGGGCGGGTACGCAGTATTTT
cdr3_aa: CSASTSGRAGTQYF
d_call: TRBD2
clone_size: many
j_call: TRBJ2-3
v_call: TRBV20-1

cdr3_nt: TGTGCCAGCAGTTTAGGGACAGTCGACATTCAGTACTTC
cdr3_aa: CASSLGTVDIQYF
d_call: TRBD1
clone_size: many
j_call: TRBJ2-4
v_call: TRBV28

cdr3_nt: TGTGCCAGCAGCCCGGGACTAACGGGAAACACCATATATTTT
cdr3_aa: CASSPGLTGNTIYF
d_call: NA
clone_size: many
j_call: TRBJ1-3
v_call: TRBV3-1

cdr3_nt: TGCAGTGCTAGAGATGAGGGTCTACGAAAAGCTAACTATGGCTACACCTTC
cdr3_aa: CSARDEGLRKANYGYTF
d_call: NA
clone_size: many
j_call: TRBJ1-2
v_call: TRBV20-1

cdr3_nt: TGCAGTGCAAGACAGGGGGCCACTGAAGCTTTCTTT
cdr3_aa: CSARQGATEAFF
d_call: TRBD1
clone_size: many
j_call: TRBJ1-1
v_call: TRBV20-1

cdr3_nt: TGTGCCAGCAGTTACTCTTGGGGGGACCAAGAGACCCAGTACTTC
cdr3_aa: CASSYSWGDQETQYF
d_call: NA
clone_size: many
j_call: TRBJ2-5
v_call: TRBV6-5

cdr3_nt: TGTGCCAGCAGCTCGACAGGGGCCGGAGAGCAGCCCCAGCATTTT
cdr3_aa: CASSSTGAGEQPQHF
d_call: TRBD1
clone_size: few
j_call: TRBJ1-5
v_call: TRBV7-8

cdr3_nt: TGTGCCAGCAGCTTAGGAGGCGTCATTCAGTACTTC
cdr3_aa: CASSLGGVIQYF
d_call: NA
clone_size: few
j_call: TRBJ2-4
v_call: TRBV7-2

cdr3_nt: TGTGCCATCAGTGAGCGGGGACAGGGGTACGAGCAGTACTTC
cdr3_aa: CAISERGQGYEQYF
d_call: TRBD1
clone_size: many
j_call: TRBJ2-7
v_call: TRBV10-3

cdr3_nt: TGTGCCAGCAGCCAAGCTAACAGTGGCCTTCTTGTAACCGAGGAGCTGTTTTTT
cdr3_aa: CASSQANSGLLVTEELFF
d_call: NA
clone_size: few
j_call: TRBJ2-2
v_call: TRBV14

cdr3_nt: TGCAGTGCTAGAGGTGAGGGTTGGTCCTCCTACAATGAGCAGTTCTTC
cdr3_aa: CSARGEGWSSYNEQFF
d_call: NA
clone_size: many
j_call: TRBJ2-1
v_call: TRBV20-1

cdr3_nt: TGTGCCAGCAGGCCTAACAGGGTTAATCAGCCCCAGCATTTT
cdr3_aa: CASRPNRVNQPQHF
d_call: NA
clone_size: many
j_call: TRBJ1-5
v_call: TRBV2